One and the same sample provided the 27 T cell receptor beta chains below, sequenced in a study of T-cell memory formation after mild COVID-19 (dated by TCRdb to about 2021). Library prep was done by 5' RACE. TCRdb names Illumina NovaSeq 6000 as the instrument used. TCRdb's own reprocessing of the public reads used fastp at Q25 and MiXCR and kept productive beta chains. Each entry merges the rows of one CDR3 protein and shows their most common DNA and genes. In all, the sample holds about 540,000 distinct CDR3 sequences, and around 21% of those were seen once. 12% of the sample rests with the top ten. Material for sequencing was PBMCs or a T cell subset sorted from them (not recorded which). The receptor set was obtained from an adult woman who had mild COVID-19 (a few samples of this study predate the infection). The sample titles of this study are shuffled in the database, so cell type and time point are left out; the donor was told from shared clones.

V usage is TRBV3-1 and J usage is TRBJ2-5; possible D gene TRBD2, 6 bases. V was shortened by 4 bases and J by 4 bases, with 25 bases between the two germline ends. This CDR3 region has 18 residues. The V gene's germline CDR1 is LGHDT and CDR2 YNNKEL (reference sequence). The CDR3 protein is CASSLGRIAGRSRETQYF. The CDR3 DNA sequence: TGTGCCAGCAGCCTTGGGAGAATTGCGGGAAGGTCGAGAGAGACCCAGTACTTC.

This sequence joins TRBV7-2 and TRBJ1-2; D is perhaps TRBD1 (5 bases). The V gene lost 5 bases and the J gene lost 5 bases, with 24 bases spanning the gap. Per germline, CDR1 SGHTA and CDR2 FQGNSA. This CDR3 has 17 amino acids. The CDR3 nucleotides are TGTGCCAGCAGCCCCCCTGGGGCAGACCCCTCCCTTTATGGCTACACCTTC. The encoded protein is CASSPPGADPSLYGYTF.

This clonotype turned up a few times. The V and J genes are TRBV9 and TRBJ2-7; 7 positions match TRBD1. The V gene end was trimmed by 0 bases and the J gene end by 3 bases; junction bases not matched to a gene: 6. The CDR3 spans 15 residues. Germline CDR1 and CDR2: SGDLS and YYNGEE. The CDR3, as DNA: TGTGCCAGCAGCGTAGGCCGGGACAGAGACTACGAGCAGTACTTC. Its translation: CASSVGRDRDYEQYF.

This clonotype appeared a few times. The V gene is TRBV7-9, the J gene TRBJ2-1; D uncertain. This CDR3 has 13 residues. V lost 3 bases and J lost 4, with 7 bases in between. Per germline, CDR1 SEHNR and CDR2 FQNEAQ (reference sequence). The CDR3 coding sequence is TGTGCCAGCAGCTTCTCGCCATACAATGAGCAGTTCTTC. It yields the protein CASSFSPYNEQFF. Filled out from reference TRBV7-9 and TRBJ2-1, the complete variable domain reads DTGVSQNPRHKITKRGQNVTFRCDPISEHNRLYWYRQTLGQGPEFLTYFQNEAQLEKSRLLSDRFSAERPKGSFSTLEIQRTEQGDSAMYLCASSFSPYNEQFFGPGTRLTVL.

The chain carries TRBV12-3 or TRBV12-4 and TRBJ2-4; no reliable D call. Deletions cut 1 base from V and 5 bases from J, with 9 bases between. This CDR3 comprises 14 residues. The CDR3 is CASSLGGIENIQYF. CDR3 sequence (DNA): TGTGCCAGCAGTTTAGGGGGTATCGAAAACATTCAGTACTTC.

The rearrangement joins TRBV18 to TRBJ1-2; TRBD1 aligns across 7 bases. V shed 3 bases, J shed 5 bases, and the junction held 15 bases outside the gene matches. Per the germline V gene, CDR1 is KGHSH and CDR2 is LQKENI. The CDR3 spans 17 residues. The CDR3: CASSPGLIRDSKYGYTF. CDR3 DNA: TGTGCCAGCTCACCGGGGCTTATCCGGGACAGCAAGTATGGCTACACCTTC.

The J gene is TRBJ2-1, the V gene TRBV20-1; unclear D gene. This CDR3 has 12 residues. Germline CDR1 is DFQATT and CDR2 is SNEGSKA (reference sequence). The V end lost 0 bases, the J end lost 6 bases, and 6 bases lay between the germline ends. The CDR3 spells CSARDPPNEQFF. For the CDR3, the DNA is TGCAGTGCTAGAGATCCGCCCAATGAGCAGTTCTTC.

This clonotype was recorded at least ten times. The chain has TRBV7-9 and TRBJ2-1, with D perhaps matching TRBD1 (6 bases). CDR1 and CDR2 (germline): SEHNR, FQNEAQ (reference sequence). V lost 1 base and J lost 0, with 10 bases in between. The CDR3 has 16 amino acids. CDR3 coding DNA: TGTGCCAGCAGCTTAGTGTTGGGGGCCTCCTACAATGAGCAGTTCTTC. Protein: CASSLVLGASYNEQFF.

This clonotype was recorded a few times. This chain connects TRBV5-1 to TRBJ2-5, with D hard to call. Germline V gives CDR1 SGHRS, CDR2 YFSETQ. The germline V and J ends were trimmed by 1 base and 1 base, with 11 bases remaining between them. There are 15 residues in the CDR3. This CDR3 is CASSLYAGIQETQYF. The CDR3 nucleotides are TGCGCCAGCAGCTTGTATGCCGGAATCCAAGAGACCCAGTACTTC.

This chain links TRBV12-3 or TRBV12-4 with TRBJ1-2; D is possibly TRBD1 (6 bases). The CDR3 extends over 12 amino acids. The ends were cut back, 2 bases at V and 14 bases at J, with 15 bases in the middle. CDR3 sequence: CASSLTQGKETF. CDR3 coding DNA: TGTGCCAGCAGTTTAACCCAGGGGAAGGAGACCTTC.

This chain joins TRBV28 and TRBJ2-1; tentatively, D is TRBD2 (6 bases). Deletions cut 8 bases from V and 3 bases from J, with 14 bases between. The CDR3 runs to 14 residues. Germline V gives CDR1 MDHEN, CDR2 SYDVKM. CDR3 sequence: CASGHPEGYNEQFF. CDR3 DNA: TGTGCCAGCGGGCACCCGGAGGGCTACAATGAGCAGTTCTTC.

This clonotype has only a few counts. The chain links TRBV4-2 to TRBJ1-2; D might be TRBD1 (5 bases). CDR1 is LGHNA, CDR2 YNFKEQ, per germline. The CDR3 loop spans 14 amino acids. Trimming stripped 0 bases from V and 6 bases from J, with 11 bases between. Here the CDR3 DNA reads TGTGCCAGCAGCCAAGAAGGCGGGGCCAATGGCTACACCTTC. Amino acid sequence: CASSQEGGANGYTF.

This rearrangement joins TRBV7-2 to TRBJ1-1; D is perhaps TRBD1 (5 bases). Between the trimmed V and J ends, which lost 1 base and 4 bases, there was a span of 13 bases. Per the germline V gene, CDR1 is SGHTA and CDR2 is FQGNSA. The CDR3 runs to 15 residues. The CDR3 region is CASSLVVVGTTEAFF. The CDR3 bases are TGTGCCAGCAGCTTAGTAGTGGTAGGGACCACTGAAGCTTTCTTT.

The chain employs TRBV7-2 and TRBJ1-2; D remains ambiguous. The ends were cut back, 1 base at V and 8 bases at J, with 17 bases in the middle. Germline CDR1 and CDR2: SGHTA and FQGNSA. CDR3 size: 15 residues. The CDR3 protein is CASSLVGIKLKGYTF. For the CDR3, the DNA is TGTGCCAGCAGCTTAGTAGGCATCAAATTAAAGGGCTACACCTTC.

This clonotype has more than one count but fewer than ten. V is TRBV24-1 and J is TRBJ1-5, with D possibly being TRBD1 (6 bases). CDR3 size: 14 residues. V was trimmed by 4 bases and J by 7 bases, leaving 13 bases between them. Germline V gene sequence: CDR1 KGHDR, CDR2 SFDVKD. The CDR3 DNA is TGTGCCACCAGTGAGACACAGGGTGGCCAGCCCCAGCATTTT. It specifies CATSETQGGQPQHF.

This clonotype has more than one count but fewer than ten. The rearrangement joins TRBV20-1 to TRBJ1-2; no definite D call. Germline CDR1 and CDR2: DFQATT and SNEGSKA (reference sequence). The CDR3 loop spans 11 amino acids. The germline V and J ends were trimmed by 6 bases and 0 bases, with 5 bases remaining between them. The CDR3 loop reads CSATSNYGYTF. Here the CDR3 DNA reads TGCAGTGCCACCTCTAACTATGGCTACACCTTC.

This clonotype occurred a few times. The chain joins TRBV7-9 to TRBJ2-7, with TRBD2 identical over 12 bases. V gave up 1 base and J gave up 0 bases; unmatched junction bases: 13. The germline V gene has CDR1 SEHNR and CDR2 FQNEAQ (reference sequence). The CDR3 has 20 amino acids. CDR3 sequence: CASSLDETSGSFLFSYEQYF. The CDR3 DNA sequence: TGTGCCAGCAGCTTAGACGAGACTAGCGGGAGTTTTTTGTTCTCCTACGAGCAGTACTTC.

This clonotype has a count of ten or more. The chain couples TRBV12-3 or TRBV12-4 to TRBJ1-1; no clear D gene. V lost 3 bases and J 1 base, leaving 6 bases between the germline ends. The CDR3 loop spans 13 amino acids. Here the CDR3 reads CASSFRSNTEAFF. DNA of the CDR3: TGTGCCAGCAGTTTTAGGTCGAACACTGAAGCTTTCTTT.

This rearrangement joins TRBV7-6 to TRBJ2-3; 11 bases line up with TRBD2. Germline values: CDR1 SGHVS, CDR2 FNYEAQ. The CDR3 has 16 amino acids. V lost 2 bases and J lost 3; bases outside the gene matches: 4. The CDR3 bases are TGTGCCAGCAGCTTATCGGGACTAGCGGTGACAGATACGCAGTATTTT. Translated: CASSLSGLAVTDTQYF.

CDR3 sequence reads: CASSYSLAGGLFF. The CDR3, as DNA: TGTGCCAGCAGTTACTCACTAGCGGGGGGGCTGTTCTTC. The chain employs TRBV6-6 and TRBJ2-1, with 13 bases lining up with TRBD2. The CDR3 covers 13 residues. Trimming removed 0 bases from V and 15 bases from J; junction bases left unmatched: 2. Germline V gives CDR1 MNHNY, CDR2 SVGAGI (reference sequence).

The chain combines TRBV5-1 with TRBJ2-1, with D maybe TRBD2 (6 bases). Germline values: CDR1 SGHRS, CDR2 YFSETQ. The CDR3 consists of 17 residues. Deletions cut 0 bases from V and 8 bases from J, with 21 bases between. The CDR3, as DNA: TGCGCCAGCAGCTTGGCCCCAGTAAATCCGGGGGAGGATGAGCAGTTCTTC. Protein product: CASSLAPVNPGEDEQFF. Full variable domain (outside the CDR3, taken from reference TRBV5-1 and TRBJ2-1): KAGVTQTPRYLIKTRGQQVTLSCSPISGHRSVSWYQQTPGQGLQFLFEYFSETQRNKGNFPGRFSGRQFSNSRSEMNVSTLELGDSALYLCASSLAPVNPGEDEQFFGPGTRLTVL.

The V and J genes are TRBV12-3 or TRBV12-4 and TRBJ2-3, with 13 nucleotides matching TRBD2. V trimming: 2 bases; J trimming: 4 bases; junction bases outside the gene matches: 6. This CDR3 comprises 17 residues. The CDR3 spells CASSLRTSGSSADTQYF. The DNA of the CDR3 is TGTGCCAGCAGTTTAAGGACTAGCGGGAGCTCGGCAGATACGCAGTATTTT.

The genes are TRBV19 and TRBJ2-7; perhaps TRBD1 as D (6 bases). Germline V gene lookup returns CDR1 LNHDA and CDR2 SQIVND (reference sequence). The CDR3 consists of 14 residues. V was cut by 6 bases and J by 6 bases, with 18 bases left in between. DNA for the CDR3: TGTGCCAGTAGCCACGGACAGCCCCATGGCGAGCAGTACTTC. The encoded protein is CASSHGQPHGEQYF.

This clonotype has just a few counts. The J gene is TRBJ2-3, the V gene TRBV20-1, with D possibly matching TRBD2 (7 bases). This CDR3 contains 15 residues. V lost 3 bases to trimming and J lost 4 bases, with 17 bases between them. Germline V gene data show CDR1 as DFQATT and CDR2 as SNEGSKA (reference sequence). CDR3 sequence: CSASRGRAGSDTQYF. CDR3 in DNA: TGCAGTGCTAGTAGGGGGAGGGCCGGTTCAGATACGCAGTATTTT.

This clonotype was found many times. An end of the junction does not agree with germline; a read error may underlie this. As DNA, the CDR3 is TGTGCCAGCAGCTTAGGACAGCAGAACACTGAAGCTTTCTTT. As protein: CASSLGQQNTEAFF. The genes are TRBV12-3 or TRBV12-4 and TRBJ1-1; a possible D gene is TRBD1 (6 bases). The CDR3 is 14 residues long.

This rearrangement joins TRBV6-5 to TRBJ2-3; D is unclear. Germline lookup yields CDR1 MNHEY and CDR2 SVGAGI. The CDR3 contains 13 residues. V lost 3 bases, J lost 2 bases, and 6 bases lay in between. Here the CDR3 reads CASSYDHTDTQYF. The CDR3 DNA reads TGTGCCAGCAGTTATGATCACACAGATACGCAGTATTTT.

The rearrangement uses TRBV2 and TRBJ1-1; D is unclear. Germline assignment: CDR1 SNHLY and CDR2 FYNNEI. The CDR3 contains 10 residues. V gave up 3 bases and J gave up 8 bases, with 4 bases separating them. The CDR3 protein is CASSDREAFF. CDR3 DNA sequence: TGTGCCAGCAGTGACAGGGAAGCTTTCTTT.